A single sample is the source of the 29 T cell receptor beta chains below, sequenced in a study of persistence of HIV-infected CD4 T cells. Anti-CD3/anti-CD28 beads served as a nonspecific positive control stimulus. Sorting selected CD4+ T cells upregulating both CD40 ligand and CD69. No antigen has been identified for these receptors. Sequencing used immunoSEQ version 4 in survey mode. TCRdb's table, derived via immunoSEQ multiplex PCR, lists solely in-frame clones and lacks some. In the table there are 40,000 to 45,000 clones, approximately 90% of which are singletons. Sample: CD4+ T cells sorted from PBMCs after approximately 19-hour stimulation, taken from a patient who received antiretroviral therapy. The receptors derive from an adult man with HIV who was CMV-seropositive.

The V call is TRBV7-2, the J call TRBJ2-7; 11 positions agree with TRBD2. The J segment lost 4 bases and the V segment lost 4 bases, leaving 6 bases of the junction unmatched. Germline V lookup: CDR1 SGHTA, CDR2 FQGNSA. This CDR3 contains 15 residues. CDR3 nucleotide sequence: TGTGCCAGCAGCTCTAGCGGGGGGATAAGATACGAGCAGTACTTC. It specifies CASSSSGGIRYEQYF.

This clone was counted once. The chain links TRBV28 to TRBJ1-4; 8 bases map to TRBD1. The CDR3 extends over 14 amino acids. CDR1 and CDR2 from the germline V gene are MDHEN and SYDVKM. The V segment lost 4 bases and the J segment 6 bases; nucleotides outside the gene matches: 4. Here the CDR3 reads CASSSGQEDEKLFF. The CDR3 nucleotides read TGTGCCAGCAGTTCGGGACAGGAGGATGAAAAACTGTTTTTT.

CDR3 nucleotides: TGTGCCAGCAGTTGGGCAGGGGCTGGGGCCAACGTCCTGACTTTC. Translated, it gives CASSWAGAGANVLTF. The gene calls are TRBV27 and TRBJ2-6, with TRBD1 as a possible D gene (6 bases). The CDR3 covers 15 residues. The germline V gene has CDR1 MNHEY and CDR2 SMNVEV (reference sequence). With 4 bases removed from V and 2 bases from J, the gap between germline ends came to 9 bases. Full variable domain (missing parts from reference TRBV27 and TRBJ2-6): EAQVTQNPRYLITVTGKKLTVTCSQNMNHEYMSWYRQDPGLGLRQIYYSMNVEVTDKGDVPEGYKVSRKEKRNFPLILESPSPNQTSLYFCASSWAGAGANVLTFGAGSRLTVL.

The J gene is TRBJ1-4, the V gene TRBV27, with 10 bases matching TRBD1. Germline loops: CDR1 MNHEY, CDR2 SMNVEV (reference sequence). CDR3 length: 18 amino acids. V was pared by 2 bases and J by 7 bases, with 13 bases of the junction left unmatched. Written as DNA, the CDR3 is TGTGCCAGCAGTTTAACCGGGACAGGGGCCCTGCGAAGTGAAAAACTGTTTTTT. The encoded protein is CASSLTGTGALRSEKLFF.

This sequence joins TRBV5-1 and TRBJ2-6, with no clear D. Per germline, CDR1 SGHRS and CDR2 YFSETQ. V was trimmed by 7 bases and J by 1 base, leaving 18 bases between them. The CDR3 runs 17 residues. The CDR3 spells CASGMVSAISGANVLTF. The CDR3 bases are TGCGCCAGCGGTATGGTTTCGGCGATATCTGGGGCCAACGTCCTGACTTTC.

As DNA, the CDR3 is TGTGCCAGCAGCGTAAGGGGGGCCTCCTACGAGCAGTACTTC. This encodes CASSVRGASYEQYF. This rearrangement joins TRBV9 to TRBJ2-7; the D gene could be TRBD1 or TRBD2 (6 bases each). V was shortened by 1 base and J by 0 bases, with 8 bases between the two germline ends. This CDR3 has 14 amino acids. Germline CDR1 reads SGDLS; CDR2 reads YYNGEE.

The chain uses TRBV5-8 and TRBJ1-1; D gene unclear. This CDR3 has 15 amino acids. Trimming took off 2 bases at V and 0 bases at J, with 11 bases between the two ends. Germline V lookup: CDR1 SGHTS, CDR2 YDEGEE. The DNA of the CDR3 is TGTGCCAGCAGCTTTTCGGCAGCCATGAACACTGAAGCTTTCTTT. Its translation: CASSFSAAMNTEAFF. Complete variable domain (other parts from reference TRBV5-8 and TRBJ1-1): EAGVTQSPTHLIKTRGQQATLRCSPISGHTSVYWYQQALGLGLQFLLWYDEGEERNRGNFPPRFSGRQFPNYSSELNVNALELEDSALYLCASSFSAAMNTEAFFGQGTRLTVV.

This chain uses TRBV29-1 with TRBJ2-7, with 7 bases identical to TRBD2. The germline gives CDR1 SQVTM, CDR2 ANQGSEA. Trimming took 1 base from V and 2 from J; bases not matched to a gene: 5. The CDR3 is 14 amino acids. The CDR3 loop is CSVEAPGGTYEQYF. CDR3 DNA: TGCAGCGTTGAAGCCCCCGGGGGGACCTACGAGCAGTACTTC.

The rearrangement joins TRBV6-6 to TRBJ2-1, with 11 bases matching TRBD2. The V segment lost 5 bases and the J segment 6 bases; nucleotides outside the gene matches: 12. This CDR3 comprises 17 residues. Looked up from germline, CDR1 is MNHNY and CDR2 is SVGAGI (reference sequence). This CDR3 is CASSPETVAGGRNEQFF. As DNA, the CDR3 is TGTGCCAGCAGTCCCGAGACAGTAGCGGGGGGGCGCAATGAGCAGTTCTTC.

The chain uses TRBV5-4 and TRBJ2-5, with 11 positions matching TRBD2. Germline lookup yields CDR1 SGHNT and CDR2 YYREEE (reference sequence). V lost 0 bases and J lost 3; bases outside the gene matches: 4. CDR3 length equals 16 residues. The CDR3 region has the DNA TGTGCCAGCAGCTTGGCTAGCGGGGGGAACAAAGAGACCCAGTACTTC. Its protein product is CASSLASGGNKETQYF.

This chain links TRBV3-1 (or the pseudogene TRBV3-2) with TRBJ1-6, with a possible D match to TRBD1 (5 bases). Germline CDR1 reads LGHDT; CDR2 reads YNNKEL (reference sequence). Trimming left V 7 bases short and J 10 bases short, with 17 bases between. This CDR3 is built from 14 residues. The CDR3 loop reads CASTNGGSRSPLHF. CDR3 DNA sequence: TGTGCCAGCACCAATGGGGGGAGTCGATCACCCCTCCACTTT.

This chain connects TRBV19 to TRBJ2-5; TRBD1 matches at 9 bases. This CDR3 has 14 amino acids. The germline CDR1 and CDR2 sequences are LNHDA and SQIVND (reference sequence). V lost 3 bases and J lost 3; bases outside the gene matches: 2. CDR3 amino acids: CASSIRTGEETQYF. In DNA form, the CDR3 reads TGTGCCAGTAGTATTAGGACAGGGGAAGAGACCCAGTACTTC.

The genes are TRBV7-3 and TRBJ2-3, with 11 positions matching TRBD2. The germline V gene encodes CDR1 SGHTA and CDR2 FQGTGA. J was trimmed by 1 base and V by 5 bases; bases with no gene match: 8. The CDR3 totals 17 residues. The CDR3 nucleotides read TGTGCCAGCAGCCCTAAACCGGGACTAGCGGGCACAGATACGCAGTATTTT. It yields the protein CASSPKPGLAGTDTQYF.

This clone rates as medium-sized. This chain links TRBV2 with TRBJ1-6, with 7 bases identical to TRBD1. Germline CDR1 is SNHLY and CDR2 is FYNNEI. The CDR3 has 14 residues. Losses at the gene ends were 8 bases for V and 5 bases for J; bases not matched to a gene: 6. CDR3 protein: CASCRDRDNSPLHF. In nucleotides, the CDR3 is TGTGCCAGCTGCCGGGACAGAGATAATTCACCCCTCCACTTT.

The chain has TRBV9 and TRBJ2-5, with 7 nucleotides matching TRBD2. Germline V CDR1 and CDR2: SGDLS, YYNGEE. The CDR3 sequence is 14 residues long. J was trimmed by 5 bases and V by 2 bases; bases with no gene match: 6. CDR3 region: CASSVRLASETQYF. For the CDR3, the DNA is TGTGCCAGCAGCGTGAGACTAGCTTCGGAGACCCAGTACTTC. Using reference TRBV9 and TRBJ2-5 for the parts outside the CDR3, the full variable domain is DSGVTQTPKHLITATGQRVTLRCSPRSGDLSVYWYQQSLDQGLQFLIQYYNGEERAKGNILERFSAQQFPDLHSELNLSSLELGDSALYFCASSVRLASETQYFGPGTRLLVL.

The chain recombines TRBV24-1 with TRBJ2-7, with 8 bases aligning to TRBD1. With 4 bases clipped from V and 2 bases from J, the junction kept 9 bases outside the gene matches. Germline CDR1 reads KGHDR; CDR2 reads SFDVKD. The CDR3 has 16 residues. CDR3 protein: CATSDPRDRFPYEQYF. The CDR3 DNA reads TGTGCCACCAGTGACCCTCGGGACAGGTTCCCCTACGAGCAGTACTTC.

This clone was detected a few times. V usage is TRBV28 and J usage is TRBJ1-3; no firm D call. Germline V gene data show CDR1 as MDHEN and CDR2 as SYDVKM. V lost 4 bases, J lost 8 bases, and 18 bases lay in between. CDR3 length equals 15 residues. The CDR3 coding sequence is TGTGCCAGCAGTTCAAGGCACCAGGCGGGAGACACCATATATTTT. The encoded protein is CASSSRHQAGDTIYF.

In its sample, this clone is medium-sized. V gene TRBV6-5 combines with J gene TRBJ1-4; maybe TRBD1 (5 bases). Trimming pared 2 bases from V and 4 bases from J, leaving 8 bases between. CDR3 length: 14 residues. The germline V gene encodes CDR1 MNHEY and CDR2 SVGAGI. The CDR3 reads CASSYRGGNEKLFF. The DNA of the CDR3 is TGTGCCAGCAGTTACCGGGGCGGTAATGAAAAACTGTTTTTT.

The chain joins TRBV10-2 to TRBJ1-3; 7 bases line up with TRBD1. Germline-derived CDR1 and CDR2 are WSHSY and SAAADI. The CDR3 covers 15 residues. Losses at the gene ends were 7 bases for V and 0 bases for J; bases not matched to a gene: 6. The CDR3 reads CASTKGQNSGNTIYF. DNA for the CDR3: TGCGCCAGCACCAAGGGACAGAACTCTGGAAACACCATATATTTT.

The table lists this clone with a count of one. The chain links TRBV6-5 to TRBJ1-1; possibly TRBD1 for D (5 bases). The germline V gene encodes CDR1 MNHEY and CDR2 SVGAGI. The CDR3 is 13 residues long. V was pared by 6 bases and J by 3 bases, with 11 bases between. CDR3 protein: CASRRDGDTEAFF. The CDR3 nucleotides read TGTGCCAGCAGGCGGGACGGAGACACTGAAGCTTTCTTT.

The count of this clone is one. The V and J genes are TRBV18 and TRBJ2-1; D possibly corresponds to TRBD1 (6 bases). This CDR3 is built from 15 residues. The germline V gene has CDR1 KGHSH and CDR2 LQKENI. Trimming shortened V by 2 bases and J by 0 bases, and 8 bases separated the two germline ends. CDR3 in DNA: TGTGCCAGCTCACCAGGGGACAACTCCTACAATGAGCAGTTCTTC. As protein: CASSPGDNSYNEQFF.

This chain uses TRBV7-2 with TRBJ2-1; 8 bases line up with TRBD2. CDR1 is SGHTA and CDR2 is FQGNSA in the germline V gene. V was pared by 1 base and J by 4 bases, with 6 bases of the junction left unmatched. The CDR3 sequence is 16 residues long. The CDR3: CASSLGSGGSYNEQFF. The CDR3 nucleotides read TGTGCCAGCAGCTTAGGCTCGGGGGGGTCTTACAATGAGCAGTTCTTC. The full variable domain, its missing parts supplied by reference TRBV7-2 and TRBJ2-1, is GAGVSQSPSNKVTEKGKDVELRCDPISGHTALYWYRQSLGQGLEFLIYFQGNSAPDKSGLPSDRFSAERTGGSVSTLTIQRTQQEDSAVYLCASSLGSGGSYNEQFFGPGTRLTVL.

V is TRBV28 and J is TRBJ1-2, with D unresolved. The V gene's germline CDR1 is MDHEN and CDR2 SYDVKM. With 2 bases removed from V and 8 bases from J, the gap between germline ends came to 12 bases. The CDR3 length is 13 residues. The CDR3 spells CASSLPSRAGYTF. The CDR3 nucleotides read TGTGCCAGCAGTTTACCCTCTCGGGCGGGCTACACCTTC.

This clone was picked up one time. V is TRBV7-3 and J is TRBJ2-1; unclear D gene. The CDR3 is made up of 13 amino acids. Per germline, CDR1 SGHTA and CDR2 FQGTGA. Trimming cost V 5 bases and J 4 bases, with 9 bases left between them. The CDR3 region is CASSAPEYNEQFF. Here the CDR3 DNA reads TGTGCCAGCAGCGCGCCGGAATACAATGAGCAGTTCTTC.

The V call is TRBV18, the J call TRBJ2-7, with D perhaps matching TRBD1 (6 bases). V lost 3 bases and J lost 5, with 17 bases in between. The CDR3 sequence is 15 residues long. Germline CDR1 reads KGHSH; CDR2 reads LQKENI. CDR3 sequence: CASSPFSQGSHEQYF. CDR3 bases: TGTGCCAGCTCACCCTTTAGTCAGGGGAGTCACGAGCAGTACTTC.

This chain uses TRBV4-1 with TRBJ1-2; 8 bases match TRBD1. This CDR3 is built from 14 residues. From germline, CDR1 is MGHRA and CDR2 YSYEKL. The V and J ends lost 6 bases and 5 bases, in that order; junction bases with no gene match: 8. The CDR3 DNA sequence: TGCGCCAGCAGTGACGACAGGGGAAGATATGGCTACACCTTC. Translated, it gives CASSDDRGRYGYTF.

The chain carries TRBV28 and TRBJ1-1; TRBD1 might be the D (5 bases). V was trimmed by 6 bases and J by 2 bases, leaving 16 bases between them. This CDR3 region has 15 residues. Germline CDR1 and CDR2: MDHEN and SYDVKM. CDR3 DNA: TGTGCCAGCAGGGGATTTGGGGGGGGTAACACTGAAGCTTTCTTT. Translation: CASRGFGGGNTEAFF.

The chain couples TRBV4-2 to TRBJ1-1, with D possibly matching TRBD1 (5 bases). V was shortened by 1 base and J by 7 bases, with 19 bases between the two germline ends. Germline V gene sequence: CDR1 LGHNA, CDR2 YNFKEQ. The CDR3 has 16 residues. The CDR3 DNA sequence: TGTGCCAGCAGCCAAGTTGGCACCTACAGGACACTTGAAGCTTTCTTT. Its translation: CASSQVGTYRTLEAFF.

The chain carries TRBV18 and TRBJ1-6; TRBD1 aligns across 7 bases. The CDR3 sequence is 13 residues long. CDR1 is KGHSH and CDR2 is LQKENI in the germline V gene. The V and J ends lost 3 bases and 8 bases, in that order; junction bases with no gene match: 1. CDR3 loop: CASSPDRDSPLHF. For the CDR3, the DNA is TGTGCCAGCTCACCCGACAGGGATTCACCCCTCCACTTT.